What follows is one T cell receptor beta chain and its context. What it recognizes is unknown. The sample comes from a study of T cell repertoires in cytomegalovirus infection. The V gene end was trimmed by 5 bases and the J gene end by 9 bases; junction bases not matched to a gene: 11. From germline, CDR1 is SGHTA and CDR2 FQGNSA. The CDR3 covers 15 residues. Whole-study results and caveats: There were carriers of CMV plus the relevant HLA, and cumulative public TCR beta family frequency identified them.

MiXCR, run by TCRdb on the reads, gives a single entry per CDR3 protein. The table lists 740,000 or so distinct CDR3 sequences, less than 40% of them singletons. Input material: PBMCs. The TCR sequence derives from a human donor in good health (CMV status not recorded). Some clones in this sample may be carry-over from other donors' samples. The chain recombines TRBV7-2 with TRBJ1-3; 9 nucleotides agree with TRBD1. CDR3 residues: CASSPGGTGRATIYF. As DNA, the CDR3 is TGTGCCAGCAGCCCTGGAGGGACAGGGAGAGCCACCATATATTTT.